This is a list of T cell receptor beta chains from one sample in a study of Graves' ophthalmopathy and Graves' hyperthyroidism. TCRdb itself ran the multiplex PCR reads through MiXCR, one entry per CDR3 protein. The data contain 400,000 or so distinct CDR3 sequences, about a sixth of them singletons. The sequencing input was peripheral blood. The source is an adult woman with stable Graves' hyperthyroidism. CDR3s include the opening cysteine and the closing phenylalanine or tryptophan. The D gene is left open where the match is weak. Rows give clone size only sometimes, using once, few, many, or a class for an expanded clone.

D: -
size: many
V: TRBV7-6
J: TRBJ2-3
DNA: TGTGCCAGCAGCTTCGCCGACATATCAGATACGCAGTATTTT
CDR3: CASSFADISDTQYF

D: -
size: many
V: TRBV6-1
J: TRBJ2-2
DNA: TGTGCCAGCAGTGGAAGCGGGCTCGACACCGGGGAGCTGTTTTTT
CDR3: CASSGSGLDTGELFF

D: TRBD1
size: -
V: TRBV19
J: TRBJ1-5
DNA: TGTGCCAGTAGTATCAGGGGGCGAGGGGGCAATCAGCCCCAGCATTTT
CDR3: CASSIRGRGGNQPQHF

D: -
size: many
V: TRBV20-1
J: TRBJ2-2
DNA: TGCAGTGCTAGAGAGGGGGGACGGGCATCCGGGGAGCTGTTTTTT
CDR3: CSAREGGRASGELFF

D: TRBD1
size: few
V: TRBV12-3/TRBV12-4
J: TRBJ1-2
DNA: TGTGCCAGCAGCTTGAATACAGGGGACGGCTACACCTTC
CDR3: CASSLNTGDGYTF

D: -
size: -
V: TRBV24-1
J: TRBJ2-7
DNA: TGTGCCACCAGTGAGGGGGCATCCTACGAGCAGTACTTC
CDR3: CATSEGASYEQYF

D: TRBD1
size: many
V: TRBV7-8
J: TRBJ2-7
DNA: TGTGCCAGCAGCTCCCGAACCGGGACAGGGCAATACGAGCAGTACTTC
CDR3: CASSSRTGTGQYEQYF

D: -
size: many
V: TRBV28
J: TRBJ1-1
DNA: TGTGCCAGCACCGGACGCCCTAACACTGAAGCTTTCTTT
CDR3: CASTGRPNTEAFF

D: -
size: -
V: TRBV12-3/TRBV12-4
J: TRBJ1-6
DNA: TGTGCCAGCAGTGTTTACGGAAATGATTCACCCCTCCACTTT
CDR3: CASSVYGNDSPLHF

D: TRBD2
size: many
V: TRBV9
J: TRBJ2-7
DNA: TGTGCCAGCAGCGGGCCTAGCGGGAACGAGCAGTACTTC
CDR3: CASSGPSGNEQYF

D: TRBD1
size: many
V: TRBV3-1
J: TRBJ2-7
DNA: TGTGCCAGCAGCCAAGATGACAGGGACGGCGAGCAGTACTTC
CDR3: CASSQDDRDGEQYF

D: TRBD2
size: few
V: TRBV20-1
J: TRBJ2-1
DNA: TGCAGTGCTAAAAGGACTAGCGGGGCGGTGGGGGGCTCCTACAATGAGCAGTTCTTC
CDR3: CSAKRTSGAVGGSYNEQFF

D: -
size: many
V: TRBV6-1
J: TRBJ1-6
DNA: TGTGCCAGCAGTGAAGCGGGGCTCCCCAGCTTT
CDR3: CASSEAGLPSF

D: -
size: many
V: TRBV27
J: TRBJ2-7
DNA: TGTGCCAGCTCATCCGGGAGCTCCTACGAGCAGTACTTC
CDR3: CASSSGSSYEQYF

D: -
size: many
V: TRBV10-3
J: TRBJ1-1
DNA: TGTGCCATCCTTAGGGACATGGACACTGAAGCTTTCTTT
CDR3: CAILRDMDTEAFF

D: -
size: many
V: TRBV11-1
J: TRBJ2-4
DNA: TGTGCCAGCAGCTCCGGGCGGGGGCGGATAGCCAAAAACATTCAGTACTTC
CDR3: CASSSGRGRIAKNIQYF

D: -
size: -
V: TRBV24-1
J: TRBJ1-2
DNA: TGTGCCACCAGTGATACCGGACTGACCTATGGCTACACCTTC
CDR3: CATSDTGLTYGYTF

D: -
size: -
V: TRBV20-1
J: TRBJ1-2
DNA: TGCAGCGCCAAAAGGTTCGGCTACACCTTC
CDR3: CSAKRFGYTF

D: -
size: many
V: TRBV7-6
J: TRBJ1-1
DNA: TGTGCCAGCCGACCCCTCAGGGGACTAAACACTGAAGCTTTCTTT
CDR3: CASRPLRGLNTEAFF

D: -
size: -
V: TRBV20-1
J: TRBJ1-1
DNA: TGCAGTGCTAGAGGGGGTCGGAACACTGAAGCTTTCTTT
CDR3: CSARGGRNTEAFF

D: -
size: many
V: TRBV20-1
J: TRBJ2-7
DNA: TGCAGTGCTAGTGCTCACTTGGGGATCTACGAGCAGTACTTC
CDR3: CSASAHLGIYEQYF

D: -
size: many
V: TRBV20-1
J: TRBJ1-6
DNA: TGCAGTGCCCGACGGAGCTCCTATAATTCACCCCTCCACTTT
CDR3: CSARRSSYNSPLHF

D: -
size: many
V: TRBV6-1
J: TRBJ1-2
DNA: TGTGCCAGCAGTGAAGCGCTTGGCGGACCCTATGGCTACACCTTC
CDR3: CASSEALGGPYGYTF

D: -
size: few
V: TRBV19
J: TRBJ2-5
DNA: TGTGCCAGTAGCCGGGACACCCTGGGGAAGACCCAGTACTTC
CDR3: CASSRDTLGKTQYF

D: TRBD1
size: many
V: TRBV5-1
J: TRBJ1-2
DNA: TGCGCCAGCAGCTTGCCGGAGGGACAGGGCGAAGGCTACACCTTC
CDR3: CASSLPEGQGEGYTF

D: -
size: many
V: TRBV4-3
J: TRBJ2-2
DNA: TGCGCCAGCAGCCAAGATCTCGGCGGGGAGCTGTTTTTT
CDR3: CASSQDLGGELFF

D: -
size: many
V: TRBV6-1
J: TRBJ2-2
DNA: TGTGCCAGCAGTAAACTAGTTCCCGCGCAAGGGGAGCTGTTTTTT
CDR3: CASSKLVPAQGELFF

D: -
size: -
V: TRBV28
J: TRBJ2-7
DNA: TGTGCCAGCAGTTCCGCGGGGGCCCGCGGCTACGAGCAGTACTTC
CDR3: CASSSAGARGYEQYF

D: -
size: few
V: TRBV29-1
J: TRBJ1-2
DNA: TGCAGCGTTGGATCTCAAGGGTTGAATGGCTACACCTTC
CDR3: CSVGSQGLNGYTF

D: TRBD2
size: -
V: TRBV30
J: TRBJ2-2
DNA: TGTGCCTGGGCCGGGACTAGAATGTCCGGGGAGCTGTTTTTT
CDR3: CAWAGTRMSGELFF

D: -
size: many
V: TRBV4-1
J: TRBJ2-7
DNA: TGCGCCAGCAGCCAAGTGTCCGGACGGTATTACGAGCAGTACTTC
CDR3: CASSQVSGRYYEQYF

D: -
size: -
V: TRBV28
J: TRBJ1-1
DNA: TGTGCCAGCAGTTACGGGGGCGGAGGGGGTACTGAAGCTTTCTTT
CDR3: CASSYGGGGGTEAFF

D: -
size: many
V: TRBV5-1
J: TRBJ2-2
DNA: TGCGCCAGCAGCTTCAACAGGGCCCCGAACACCGGGGAGCTGTTTTTT
CDR3: CASSFNRAPNTGELFF

D: TRBD1
size: many
V: TRBV6-2/TRBV6-3
J: TRBJ1-5
DNA: TGTGCCAGCAGTCCTACAGGGGTACAGCCCCAGCATTTT
CDR3: CASSPTGVQPQHF

D: TRBD2
size: many
V: TRBV7-2
J: TRBJ2-5
DNA: TGTGCCAGCAGCTTGACTAGCGGGCCGGAAGAGACCCAGTACTTC
CDR3: CASSLTSGPEETQYF

D: -
size: -
V: TRBV7-9
J: TRBJ2-2
DNA: TGTGCCAGCAGACGTACCGGGGGCGACACCGGGGAGCTGGTTTTT
CDR3: CASRRTGGDTGELVF

D: TRBD1
size: -
V: TRBV29-1
J: TRBJ1-5
DNA: TGCAGCGTTTGTCAGGGGGACAATCAGCCCCAGCATTTT
CDR3: CSVCQGDNQPQHF

D: -
size: -
V: TRBV24-1
J: TRBJ1-5
DNA: TGTGCCACCAGTGATTTCGGTCAGCCCCAGCATTTT
CDR3: CATSDFGQPQHF

D: TRBD2
size: many
V: TRBV28
J: TRBJ2-2
DNA: TGTGCCAGCAGTCTATCTAGCGGGGGGGACACCGGGGAGCTGTTTTTT
CDR3: CASSLSSGGDTGELFF

D: TRBD2
size: many
V: TRBV6-1
J: TRBJ2-7
DNA: TGTGCCAGCCTCGGGGGGAACGAGCAGTACTTC
CDR3: CASLGGNEQYF

D: -
size: -
V: TRBV6-1
J: TRBJ1-1
DNA: TGTGCCAGCAGCGGCGCTGGACTGAACACTGAAGCTTTCTTT
CDR3: CASSGAGLNTEAFF

D: -
size: many
V: TRBV28
J: TRBJ2-7
DNA: TGTGCCAGCAGTTGGACTCCACCCGTGAGGGAGCAGTACTTC
CDR3: CASSWTPPVREQYF

D: TRBD2
size: -
V: TRBV6-5
J: TRBJ2-7
DNA: TGTGCCAGCAGTTACGGACTAGGGACCGTCTCCTACGAGCAGTACTTC
CDR3: CASSYGLGTVSYEQYF

D: -
size: many
V: TRBV6-5
J: TRBJ2-7
DNA: TGTGCCAGCAGTTACTCTTCTAAGTCCTACGAGCAGTACTTC
CDR3: CASSYSSKSYEQYF

D: TRBD2
size: -
V: TRBV5-1
J: TRBJ2-5
DNA: TGCGCCAGCAGCTTGGCGGGGACTAGCCAAGAGACCCAGTACTTC
CDR3: CASSLAGTSQETQYF

D: -
size: many
V: TRBV6-1
J: TRBJ2-5
DNA: TGTGCCAGCAGAGGGACTGTCCGTGAGGCCCAGTACTTC
CDR3: CASRGTVREAQYF

D: -
size: many
V: TRBV5-1
J: TRBJ2-7
DNA: TGCGCCAGCAGCTTGCGGGGCCTTTCCGACTACGAGCAGTACTTC
CDR3: CASSLRGLSDYEQYF

D: -
size: many
V: TRBV29-1
J: TRBJ2-7
DNA: TGCAGCGTTGATCGGGCCAGGGGAGGAGAGCAGTACTTC
CDR3: CSVDRARGGEQYF

D: TRBD1
size: -
V: TRBV6-5
J: TRBJ2-7
DNA: TGTGCCAGCAGTTACTCGCACAGGGGTTCCTACGAGCAGTACTTC
CDR3: CASSYSHRGSYEQYF

D: -
size: many
V: TRBV28
J: TRBJ1-5
DNA: TGTGCCAGCAGTTTATCGGGACGTAGCAATCAGCCCCAGCATTTT
CDR3: CASSLSGRSNQPQHF

D: TRBD2
size: many
V: TRBV24-1
J: TRBJ2-4
DNA: TGTGCCACCAGTGAGGGACTAGCGGCCAAAAACATTCAGTACTTC
CDR3: CATSEGLAAKNIQYF

D: -
size: -
V: TRBV30
J: TRBJ2-2
DNA: TGTGCCTGGCTAAGTTGGGCGGCGAACACCGGGGAGCTGTTTTTT
CDR3: CAWLSWAANTGELFF

D: -
size: -
V: TRBV28
J: TRBJ2-5
DNA: TGTGCCAGCAGTCTCATGTTGGGTGGCGCCAGTGAACAGTCACTCCAAGAGACCCAGTACTTC
CDR3: CASSLMLGGASEQSLQETQYF

D: -
size: -
V: TRBV7-8
J: TRBJ1-1
DNA: TGTGCCAGCAGCTCGGGGGTGGGAACTGAAGCTTTCTTT
CDR3: CASSSGVGTEAFF

D: TRBD1
size: many
V: TRBV4-3
J: TRBJ1-2
DNA: TGCGCCAGCAGCCAGGAGCAGGGGGCCTATGGCTATGGCTACACCTTC
CDR3: CASSQEQGAYGYGYTF